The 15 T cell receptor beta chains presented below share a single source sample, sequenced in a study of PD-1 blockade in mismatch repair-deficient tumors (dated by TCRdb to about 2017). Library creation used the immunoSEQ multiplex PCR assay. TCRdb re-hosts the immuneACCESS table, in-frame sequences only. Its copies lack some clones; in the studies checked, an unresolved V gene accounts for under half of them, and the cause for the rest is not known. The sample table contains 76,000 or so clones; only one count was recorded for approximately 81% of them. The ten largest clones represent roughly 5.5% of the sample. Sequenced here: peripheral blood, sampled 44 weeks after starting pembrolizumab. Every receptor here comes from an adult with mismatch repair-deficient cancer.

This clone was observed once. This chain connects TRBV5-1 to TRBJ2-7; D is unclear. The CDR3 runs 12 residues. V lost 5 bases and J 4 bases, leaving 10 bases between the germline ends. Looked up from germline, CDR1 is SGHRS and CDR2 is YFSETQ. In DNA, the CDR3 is TGCGCCAGCAGTCAGTCAGGTTACGAGCAGTACTTC. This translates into CASSQSGYEQYF.

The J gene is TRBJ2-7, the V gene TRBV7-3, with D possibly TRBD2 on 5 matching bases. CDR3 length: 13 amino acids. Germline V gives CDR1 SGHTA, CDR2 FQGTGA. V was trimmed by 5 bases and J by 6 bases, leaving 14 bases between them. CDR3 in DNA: TGTGCCAGCAGCCCAACGAGGGTTGGCGAGCAGTACTTC. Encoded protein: CASSPTRVGEQYF.

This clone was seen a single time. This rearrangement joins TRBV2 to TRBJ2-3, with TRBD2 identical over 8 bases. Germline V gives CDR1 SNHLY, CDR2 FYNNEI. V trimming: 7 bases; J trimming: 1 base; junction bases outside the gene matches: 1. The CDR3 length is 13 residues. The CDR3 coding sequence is TGTGCCAGCAAACTAGCGGGCACAGATACGCAGTATTTT. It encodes CASKLAGTDTQYF.

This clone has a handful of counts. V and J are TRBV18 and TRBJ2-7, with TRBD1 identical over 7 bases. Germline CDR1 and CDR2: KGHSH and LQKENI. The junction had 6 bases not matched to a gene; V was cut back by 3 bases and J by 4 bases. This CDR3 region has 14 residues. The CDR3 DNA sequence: TGTGCCAGCTCACCTCGGGACAGACCATACGAGCAGTACTTC. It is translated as CASSPRDRPYEQYF.

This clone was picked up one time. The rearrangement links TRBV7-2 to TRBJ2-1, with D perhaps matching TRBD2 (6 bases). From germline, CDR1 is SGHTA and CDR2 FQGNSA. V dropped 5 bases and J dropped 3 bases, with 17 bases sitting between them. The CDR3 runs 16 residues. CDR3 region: CASSHLPGSIYNEQFF. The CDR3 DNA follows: TGTGCCAGCAGCCACCTCCCCGGGAGCATCTACAATGAGCAGTTCTTC. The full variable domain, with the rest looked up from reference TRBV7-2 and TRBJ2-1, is GAGVSQSPSNKVTEKGKDVELRCDPISGHTALYWYRQSLGQGLEFLIYFQGNSAPDKSGLPSDRFSAERTGGSVSTLTIQRTQQEDSAVYLCASSHLPGSIYNEQFFGPGTRLTVL.

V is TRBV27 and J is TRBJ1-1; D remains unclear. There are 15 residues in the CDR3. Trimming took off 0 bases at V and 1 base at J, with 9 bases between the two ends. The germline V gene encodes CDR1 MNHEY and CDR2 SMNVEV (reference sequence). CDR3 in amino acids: CASSLSPGPNTEAFF. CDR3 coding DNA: TGTGCCAGCAGTTTATCCCCAGGCCCGAACACTGAAGCTTTCTTT.

Here the CDR3 reads CAIRTGQGANEQFF. The CDR3 DNA reads as TGTGCCATCAGGACGGGACAGGGGGCGAATGAGCAGTTCTTC. V usage is TRBV10-3 and J usage is TRBJ2-1; TRBD1 matches 12 bases. This CDR3 region has 14 residues. Trimming took 6 bases from V and 7 from J; bases not matched to a gene: 4. Germline CDR1 is ENHRY and CDR2 is SYGVKD.

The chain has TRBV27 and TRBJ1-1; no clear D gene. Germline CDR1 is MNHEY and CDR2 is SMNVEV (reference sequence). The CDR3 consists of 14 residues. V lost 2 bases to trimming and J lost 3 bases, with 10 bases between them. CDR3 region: CASSLGGGYTEAFF. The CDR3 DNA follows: TGTGCCAGCAGTTTAGGAGGAGGGTACACTGAAGCTTTCTTT.

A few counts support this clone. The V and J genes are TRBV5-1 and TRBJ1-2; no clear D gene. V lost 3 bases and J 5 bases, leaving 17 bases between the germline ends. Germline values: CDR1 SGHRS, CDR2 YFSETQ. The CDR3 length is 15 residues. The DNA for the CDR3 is TGCGCCAGCAGCTCCGTAACCGGGAGGCTTTATGGCTACACCTTC. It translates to CASSSVTGRLYGYTF.

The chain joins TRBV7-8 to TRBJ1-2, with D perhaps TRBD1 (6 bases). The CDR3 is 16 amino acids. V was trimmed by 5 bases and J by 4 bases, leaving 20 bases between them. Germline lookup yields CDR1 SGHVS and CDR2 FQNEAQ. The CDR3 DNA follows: TGTGCCAGCAGCCGAGGTACTTACGGACAGTCCTATGGCTACACCTTC. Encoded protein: CASSRGTYGQSYGYTF.

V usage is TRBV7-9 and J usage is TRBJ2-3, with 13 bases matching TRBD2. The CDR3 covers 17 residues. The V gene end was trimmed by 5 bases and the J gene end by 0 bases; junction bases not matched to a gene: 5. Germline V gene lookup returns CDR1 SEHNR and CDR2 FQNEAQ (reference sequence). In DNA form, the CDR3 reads TGTGCCAGCAGCGGGGGACTAGCGGGGATAAGCACAGATACGCAGTATTTT. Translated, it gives CASSGGLAGISTDTQYF.

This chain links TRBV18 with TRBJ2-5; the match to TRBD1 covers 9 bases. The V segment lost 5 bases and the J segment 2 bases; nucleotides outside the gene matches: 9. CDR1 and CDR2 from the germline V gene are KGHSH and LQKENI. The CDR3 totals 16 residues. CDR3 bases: TGTGCCAGCTCATCTACAGGGGGCGTGGGTCAAGAGACCCAGTACTTC. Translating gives CASSSTGGVGQETQYF.

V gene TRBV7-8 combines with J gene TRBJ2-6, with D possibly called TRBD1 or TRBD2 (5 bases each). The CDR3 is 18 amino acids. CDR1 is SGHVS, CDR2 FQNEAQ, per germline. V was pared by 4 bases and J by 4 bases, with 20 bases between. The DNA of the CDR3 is TGTGCCAGCAGCTACCGAGGGGCCGCGTATTCGGGGGCCAACGTCCTGACTTTC. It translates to CASSYRGAAYSGANVLTF.

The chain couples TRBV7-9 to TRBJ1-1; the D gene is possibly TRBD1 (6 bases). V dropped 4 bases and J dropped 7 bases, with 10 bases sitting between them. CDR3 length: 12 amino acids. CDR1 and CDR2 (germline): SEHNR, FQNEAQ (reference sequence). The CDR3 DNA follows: TGTGCCAGCAGCTCGGGGGCCGTTGAAGCTTTCTTT. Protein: CASSSGAVEAFF. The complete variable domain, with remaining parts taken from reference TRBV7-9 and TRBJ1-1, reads DTGVSQNPRHKITKRGQNVTFRCDPISEHNRLYWYRQTLGQGPEFLTYFQNEAQLEKSRLLSDRFSAERPKGSFSTLEIQRTEQGDSAMYLCASSSGAVEAFFGQGTRLTVV.

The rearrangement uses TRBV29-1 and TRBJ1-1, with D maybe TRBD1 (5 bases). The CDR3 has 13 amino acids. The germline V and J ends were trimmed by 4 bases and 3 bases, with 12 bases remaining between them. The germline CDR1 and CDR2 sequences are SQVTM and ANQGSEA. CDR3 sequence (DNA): TGCAGCGTTGTTCAGAAAGGGGACACTGAAGCTTTCTTT. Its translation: CSVVQKGDTEAFF. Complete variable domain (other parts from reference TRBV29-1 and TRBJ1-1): SAVISQKPSRDICQRGTSLTIQCQVDSQVTMMFWYRQQPGQSLTLIATANQGSEATYESGFVIDKFPISRPNLTFSTLTVSNMSPEDSSIYLCSVVQKGDTEAFFGQGTRLTVV.